This entry lists 20 T cell receptor beta chains sequenced from one sample in a study of T cell repertoires in cytomegalovirus infection. For these receptors, no antigen is known. TCRdb re-called the reads with MiXCR, one entry per CDR3 protein. This table holds some 920,000 distinct CDR3 sequences, less than 35% found once. Sample: cultured CD8+ T cells from PBMCs, taken from culture after CMV antigen stimulation. The receptors originated from a human donor in good health (CMV status not recorded). Some clones in this sample may be carry-over from other donors' samples.

The chain uses TRBV7-9 and TRBJ2-5; 7 positions agree with TRBD1. J lost 5 bases, V lost 5 bases, and 14 bases had no gene match. Germline loops: CDR1 SEHNR, CDR2 FQNEAQ (reference sequence). The CDR3 contains 16 residues. For the CDR3, the DNA is TGTGCCAGCAGCCCAAAACAGGGACAGATTGTGGAGACCCAGTACTTC. Its protein product is CASSPKQGQIVETQYF.

This sequence joins TRBV10-2 and TRBJ1-3; D may be TRBD1 (6 bases). Germline V gene sequence: CDR1 WSHSY, CDR2 SAAADI. Trimming left V 4 bases short and J 0 bases short, with 13 bases between. The CDR3 covers 16 residues. The CDR3 sequence: CASSGIGTLSGNTIYF. The CDR3 coding sequence is TGCGCCAGCAGTGGGATCGGGACACTCTCTGGAAACACCATATATTTT.

In its sample, this clonotype was seen a few times. The chain combines TRBV7-2 with TRBJ2-3; D ambiguous. The V gene's germline CDR1 is SGHTA and CDR2 FQGNSA. CDR3 length: 14 residues. V was cut by 1 base and J by 2 bases, with 7 bases left in between. As DNA, the CDR3 is TGTGCCAGCAGCTTAGATGCTCCCACAGATACGCAGTATTTT. It translates to CASSLDAPTDTQYF. Full variable domain (remainder filled in from reference TRBV7-2 and TRBJ2-3): GAGVSQSPSNKVTEKGKDVELRCDPISGHTALYWYRQSLGQGLEFLIYFQGNSAPDKSGLPSDRFSAERTGGSVSTLTIQRTQQEDSAVYLCASSLDAPTDTQYFGPGTRLTVL.

In this sample, this clonotype turned up many times. The chain employs TRBV10-2 and TRBJ1-1; possibly TRBD1 for D (5 bases). The CDR3 is 17 amino acids. Germline V gene sequence: CDR1 WSHSY, CDR2 SAAADI. The germline V and J ends were trimmed by 3 bases and 0 bases, with 17 bases remaining between them. The DNA for the CDR3 is TGCGCCAGCAGTGAAGGTGAGGGGATGGTCGTGAACACTGAAGCTTTCTTT. Translated: CASSEGEGMVVNTEAFF.

On this clonotype itself: A read error is possible here, since a much larger clone lies one base away. The V and J genes are TRBV7-9 and TRBJ2-3, with no clear D. The CDR3 sequence is 15 residues long. The germline gives CDR1 SEHNR, CDR2 FQNEAQ (reference sequence). CDR3 sequence reads: CANSLSLKRTDTQYF. The CDR3 coding sequence is TGTGCCAACAGCTTGAGTTTGAAACGCACAGATACGCAGTATTTT.

V is TRBV24-1 and J is TRBJ1-1; the match to TRBD1 covers 7 bases. The V gene's germline CDR1 is KGHDR and CDR2 SFDVKD. The V gene end was trimmed by 9 bases and the J gene end by 1 base; junction bases not matched to a gene: 4. The CDR3 spans 13 residues. CDR3 sequence (DNA): TGTGCCACCTCGGACAGGACGAACACTGAAGCTTTCTTT. Its protein product is CATSDRTNTEAFF.

This clonotype was recorded at least ten times. The rearrangement joins TRBV7-2 to TRBJ1-2; 7 bases line up with TRBD1. V was clipped by 4 bases and J by 5 bases; unmatched bases: 13. Germline V gives CDR1 SGHTA, CDR2 FQGNSA. The CDR3 length is 16 residues. The CDR3 sequence is CASSSHPTGDFYGYTF. The CDR3 nucleotides read TGTGCCAGCAGCTCTCATCCCACAGGGGATTTTTATGGCTACACCTTC.

The sample holds a few counts of this clonotype. The rearrangement uses TRBV28 and TRBJ2-7; possible D gene TRBD2, 5 bases. This CDR3 contains 15 residues. Germline CDR1 reads MDHEN; CDR2 reads SYDVKM. The V end lost 3 bases, the J end lost 3 bases, and 15 bases lay between the germline ends. CDR3 in DNA: TGTGCCAGCAGTTTCGACTATCTACGAATCTACGAGCAGTACTTC. Amino acid sequence: CASSFDYLRIYEQYF.

This clonotype was recorded at least ten times. This chain joins TRBV7-6 and TRBJ1-5, with TRBD1 as a possible D gene (5 bases). The length of the CDR3 is 15 residues. V dropped 1 base and J dropped 3 bases, with 10 bases sitting between them. Germline assignment: CDR1 SGHVS and CDR2 FNYEAQ. This chain's CDR3 is CASSLGGALNQPQHF. Here the CDR3 DNA reads TGTGCCAGCAGCTTAGGAGGGGCGCTCAATCAGCCCCAGCATTTT.

This clonotype has a handful of counts. The V gene is TRBV6-5, the J gene TRBJ1-5; possibly TRBD1 for D (5 bases). CDR3 length equals 18 residues. Germline V lookup: CDR1 MNHEY, CDR2 SVGAGI. Trimming took 6 bases from V and 0 from J, leaving 21 bases between them. Here the CDR3 DNA reads TGTGCCAGCAGCCGGGGGAGCCCGGAGATTAATAGCAATCAGCCCCAGCATTTT. This codes for CASSRGSPEINSNQPQHF.

A few counts support this clonotype. The chain employs TRBV24-1 and TRBJ1-1; D not certain. The CDR3 spans 14 residues. V lost 5 bases and J 1 base, leaving 10 bases between the germline ends. Germline lookup yields CDR1 KGHDR and CDR2 SFDVKD. CDR3 sequence: CATSAADTNTEAFF. The CDR3 region has the DNA TGTGCCACCAGTGCCGCCGACACGAACACTGAAGCTTTCTTT.

The J gene is TRBJ2-1, the V gene TRBV4-1; D uncertain. Trimming stripped 3 bases from V and 8 bases from J, with 14 bases between. Germline CDR1 is MGHRA and CDR2 is YSYEKL. CDR3 size: 14 residues. CDR3 nucleotides: TGCGCCAGCAGCCAGCTGGATATTTCCCATGAGCAGTTCTTC. Residues: CASSQLDISHEQFF.

The chain carries TRBV27 and TRBJ1-5; tentative D call: TRBD1 (5 bases). This CDR3 has 15 residues. Deletions cut 10 bases from V and 0 bases from J, with 16 bases between. Per germline, CDR1 MNHEY and CDR2 SMNVEV (reference sequence). CDR3 amino acids: CATSQDFYSNQPQHF. For the CDR3, the DNA is TGTGCCACTTCACAGGATTTTTATAGCAATCAGCCCCAGCATTTT.

This chain links TRBV7-8 with TRBJ2-3; weak D call: TRBD1 (5 bases). V was pared by 4 bases and J by 4 bases, with 15 bases between. The V gene's germline CDR1 is SGHVS and CDR2 FQNEAQ. The CDR3 is 15 amino acids. The CDR3 sequence: CASSSAPGHADTQYF. CDR3 DNA sequence: TGTGCCAGCAGCTCGGCGCCAGGGCACGCAGATACGCAGTATTTT.

The chain employs TRBV6-5 and TRBJ2-2; D is uncertain. Germline V gene sequence: CDR1 MNHEY, CDR2 SVGAGI. The CDR3 covers 11 residues. The V gene lost 8 bases and the J gene lost 6 bases, with 7 bases spanning the gap. CDR3 protein: CASWSAGELFF. As DNA, the CDR3 is TGTGCCAGCTGGTCCGCCGGGGAGCTGTTTTTT.

The rearrangement uses TRBV20-1 and TRBJ2-6, with D perhaps given as TRBD1 or TRBD2 (5 bases each). Germline CDR1 is DFQATT and CDR2 is SNEGSKA (reference sequence). CDR3 length: 16 amino acids. In DNA, the CDR3 is TGCAGCCTGCTGGAACGGGACCTCTCTGGGGCCAACGTCCTGACTTTC. Its translation: CSLLERDLSGANVLTF.

This clonotype has only one observation. J is TRBJ1-5 and V is TRBV19; possibly TRBD1 for D (5 bases). The CDR3 totals 12 residues. Per germline, CDR1 LNHDA and CDR2 SQIVND (reference sequence). Trimming left V 3 bases short and J 9 bases short, with 9 bases between. CDR3 protein: CASSMGGGPQHF. The CDR3 DNA reads as TGTGCCAGTAGTATGGGGGGAGGGCCCCAGCATTTT.

V gene TRBV27 combines with J gene TRBJ2-7; D uncertain. Germline CDR1 reads MNHEY; CDR2 reads SMNVEV (reference sequence). The CDR3 runs to 13 residues. Deletions cut 5 bases from V and 6 bases from J, with 14 bases between. CDR3 sequence reads: CASSEVGSGEQYV. For the CDR3, the DNA is TGTGCCAGCAGTGAGGTCGGCTCTGGCGAGCAGTACGTC.

This clonotype occurred a few times. The chain employs TRBV11-3 and TRBJ2-2; 14 bases are a match to TRBD2. This CDR3 has 18 residues. CDR1 SGHNT and CDR2 YENEEA come from the germline V gene. Trimming removed 5 bases from V and 1 base from J; junction bases left unmatched: 6. CDR3 in amino acids: CASSSQTSGGENTGELFF. DNA of the CDR3: TGTGCCAGCAGCAGCCAGACTAGCGGGGGGGAGAACACCGGGGAGCTGTTTTTT.

The rearrangement joins TRBV6-2 or TRBV6-3 to TRBJ2-2, with 10 bases that match TRBD2. V shed 3 bases, J shed 0 bases, and the junction held 10 bases outside the gene matches. This CDR3 has 19 amino acids. Germline V gives CDR1 MNHEY, CDR2 SVGEGT. CDR3 bases: TGTGCCAGCAGTTATAGGCTAGCGGGGGCTAGCGCGAACACCGGGGAGCTGTTTTTT. Residues: CASSYRLAGASANTGELFF.